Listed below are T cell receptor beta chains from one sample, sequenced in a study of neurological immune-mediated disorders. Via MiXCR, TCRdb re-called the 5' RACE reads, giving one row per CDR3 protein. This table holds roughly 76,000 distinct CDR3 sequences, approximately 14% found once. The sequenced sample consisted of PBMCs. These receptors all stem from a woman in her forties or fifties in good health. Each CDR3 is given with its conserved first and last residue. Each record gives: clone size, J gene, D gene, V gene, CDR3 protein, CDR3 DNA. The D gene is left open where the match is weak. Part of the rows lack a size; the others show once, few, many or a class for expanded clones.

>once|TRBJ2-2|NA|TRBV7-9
CASRIVDTGELYF
TGTGCCAGCCGCATAGTTGACACCGGGGAGCTGTATTTT
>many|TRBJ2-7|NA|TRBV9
CASSPTGTPLVYEQYF
TGTGCCAGCAGCCCTACCGGGACTCCTCTGGTTTACGAGCAGTACTTC
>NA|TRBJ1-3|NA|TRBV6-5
CASSYSSSGNTIYF
TGTGCCAGCAGTTACTCCAGCTCTGGAAACACCATATATTTT
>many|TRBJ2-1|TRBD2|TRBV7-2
CASSLVRTSGRNEQFF
TGTGCCAGCAGCTTAGTACGGACTAGCGGGAGGAATGAGCAGTTCTTC
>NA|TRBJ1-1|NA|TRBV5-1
CASRTSLGGTEAFF
TGCGCCAGCCGTACTTCCTTGGGAGGCACTGAAGCTTTCTTT
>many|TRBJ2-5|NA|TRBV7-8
CASSSPSAETQYF
TGTGCCAGCAGCTCACCCTCCGCAGAGACCCAGTACTTC
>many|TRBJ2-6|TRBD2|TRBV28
CASGTTRGANVLTF
TGTGCCAGCGGGACTACCCGGGGGGCCAACGTCCTGACTTTC
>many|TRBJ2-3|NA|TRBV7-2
CASSLVGAGRTDTQYF
TGTGCCAGCAGCTTAGTTGGGGCGGGGCGCACAGATACGCAGTATTTT
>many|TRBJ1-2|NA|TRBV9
CASSQERGGYTF
TGTGCCAGCAGCCAAGAGAGGGGTGGCTACACCTTC
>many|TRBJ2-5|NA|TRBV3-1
CASSQHGTHQETQYF
TGTGCCAGCAGCCAACATGGGACTCATCAAGAGACCCAGTACTTC
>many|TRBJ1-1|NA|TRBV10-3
CAISGAGFGNTEAFF
TGTGCCATCAGTGGGGCAGGGTTTGGGAACACTGAAGCTTTCTTT
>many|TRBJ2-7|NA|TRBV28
CASSALDTYEQYF
TGTGCCAGCAGTGCGTTGGATACCTACGAGCAGTACTTC
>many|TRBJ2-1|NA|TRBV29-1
CSVEDRRGFRNEQFF
TGCAGCGTTGAAGATCGCCGGGGGTTCAGGAATGAGCAGTTCTTC
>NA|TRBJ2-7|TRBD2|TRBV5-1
CASSPGGTSGFYEQYF
TGCGCCAGCAGCCCTGGGGGGACTAGCGGGTTCTACGAGCAGTACTTC
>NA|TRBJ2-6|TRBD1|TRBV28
CASSLWIIDRGRPSLSGANVLTF
TGTGCCAGCAGTTTATGGATAATAGACAGGGGGCGCCCATCCTTATCTGGGGCCAACGTCCTGACTTTC
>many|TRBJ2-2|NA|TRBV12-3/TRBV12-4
CASSLQRAGELFF
TGTGCCAGCAGTCTACAACGGGCCGGGGAGCTGTTTTTT
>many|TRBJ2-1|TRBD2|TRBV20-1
CSARKGLAGGDEQFF
TGCAGTGCTAGAAAGGGACTAGCGGGGGGCGATGAGCAGTTCTTC
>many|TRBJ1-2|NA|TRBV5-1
CASSLDREGYTF
TGCGCCAGCAGCTTGGACAGGGAGGGCTACACCTTC
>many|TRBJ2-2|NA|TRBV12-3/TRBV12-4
CASSSTNTGELFF
TGTGCCAGCAGCTCAACGAACACCGGGGAGCTGTTTTTT